The clone carrying this T cell receptor (beta chain) was recorded a few times. In the original workflow: Researchers report that nucleated cell counts were estimated from reference gene primer amplification. This table comes from immunoSEQ multiplex PCR, and its TCRdb copy is limited to in-frame clones, with some not included. V and J calls and clone size are copied from that table; D and trimming were computed from the DNA. This sample has 300,000 to 450,000 clones; around nine tenths occur once, and the top ten carry 1%. Participants' own reports of clinical history determined their cohort assignment. It was within 2 weeks before study entry that exposed participants met a COVID-19 case. The data are from a study of blood T cell repertoires in COVID-19. Across the study: The United States, Italy and Spain were the sources of the acute and convalescent COVID-19 samples.

Material: PBMCs or T cells enriched from blood (not recorded which). The sequence was collected from a woman in her twenties or thirties who had been exposed to COVID-19.

The CDR3 here is CASSFYRVTEAFF. CDR3 nucleotides: TGTGCCAGCAGCTTTTACAGGGTCACTGAAGCTTTCTTT. This chain joins TRBV7-2 and TRBJ1-1; D possibly corresponds to TRBD1 (6 bases). Germline V gene data show CDR1 as SGHTA and CDR2 as FQGNSA. The CDR3 spans 13 residues. V lost 3 bases and J 4 bases, leaving 9 bases between the germline ends.